These T cell receptor beta chains were read from a single sample in a study of blood T cell repertoires in COVID-19. The table came from immunoSEQ multiplex PCR; TCRdb's copy has only in-frame clones and leaves some out. The table shows roughly 330,000 clones, with over 80% occurring only once. The specimen was PBMCs or T cells enriched from blood (not recorded which). The receptors derive from a man aged 25 to 40 who had recovered from COVID-19. CDR3s include the opening cysteine and the closing phenylalanine or tryptophan. Each record gives: CDR3 DNA, CDR3 protein, clone size, D gene, J gene, V gene. A D gene is named only where the DNA matches it firmly. Size is omitted from some rows. Given values are once, few, many or a class for expanded clones.

TGCAGTGCGGACCGGGAGGTCCGGCAGTACTTC	CSADREVRQYF	NA	TRBD2	TRBJ2-7	TRBV20-1
TGTGCCAGCAGCCCTTTGAGGACGGGGGGGGCCTACGAGCAGTACTTC	CASSPLRTGGAYEQYF	few	TRBD2	TRBJ2-7	TRBV7-9
TGTGCCAGCTACACATTCAACAGGGGTGGCTACACCTTC	CASYTFNRGGYTF	once	TRBD1	TRBJ1-2	TRBV6-5
TGTGCCAGCAGTGAAACAAGGACAGGGCATGGTGAAAAACTGTTTTTT	CASSETRTGHGEKLFF	NA	TRBD1	TRBJ1-4	TRBV2
TGTGCCAGCAGTCCCCCAGGCCTTAGCACAGATACGCAGTATTTT	CASSPPGLSTDTQYF	once	NA	TRBJ2-3	TRBV6-6
TGTGCCAGCAGTGAGTCCCCGAGCTCCTACGAGCAGTACTTC	CASSESPSSYEQYF	NA	NA	TRBJ2-7	TRBV2
TGTGCCAGCAGCCAAGATGGTTACGGCAGGGGAGGAAACACCATATATTTT	CASSQDGYGRGGNTIYF	NA	NA	TRBJ1-3	TRBV4-2
TGTGCCAGCAGCCCTCGAAGCGGCGGCTCCTACAATGAGCAGTTCTTC	CASSPRSGGSYNEQFF	once	NA	TRBJ2-1	TRBV7-9
TGTGCCAGCAGCTTGGGGGTGGGACAGGGGGCCGGAGGGGAGCTGTTTTTT	CASSLGVGQGAGGELFF	NA	TRBD1	TRBJ2-2	TRBV5-5
TGTGCCAGCAGCGAGAAACAGGGGCGGAGGACTGAAGCTTTCTTT	CASSEKQGRRTEAFF	NA	TRBD1	TRBJ1-1	TRBV13
TGTGCCAGCAGCTTTCGGACAGGGGGCACAGATACGCAGTATTTT	CASSFRTGGTDTQYF	NA	TRBD1	TRBJ2-3	TRBV7-2
TGTGCCACCAGGGGCACAACCACCTACGAGCAGTACTTC	CATRGTTTYEQYF	few	NA	TRBJ2-7	TRBV7-9
TGTGCCAGCAGCTCCCGACAGCCTCAGACAGGCGGATCCTACAATGAGCAGTTCTTC	CASSSRQPQTGGSYNEQFF	NA	NA	TRBJ2-1	TRBV11-2
TGTGCCAGCAGCCCTCGGCCGGGGGCTAATGAAAAACTGTTTTTT	CASSPRPGANEKLFF	few	NA	TRBJ1-4	TRBV7-9
TGCGCCAGCAGCTTGGAGGGGCGGGGAAACATTCAGTACTTC	CASSLEGRGNIQYF	NA	NA	TRBJ2-4	TRBV5-1
TGTGCCAGCAGCCAGGGAGGTCGCTACGAGCAGTACTTC	CASSQGGRYEQYF	NA	NA	TRBJ2-7	TRBV5-6
TGTGCCAGCAGGTGGGACCGGGACTGGAACACTGAAGCTTTCTTT	CASRWDRDWNTEAFF	NA	NA	TRBJ1-1	TRBV6-5
TGCAGCGCCTCCCCTCCGGGGGGTTCTAATGAAAAACTGTTTTTT	CSASPPGGSNEKLFF	NA	NA	TRBJ1-4	TRBV29-1
TGTGCCTATAGAGGGGGCACTGAAGCTTTCTTT	CAYRGGTEAFF	NA	NA	TRBJ1-1	TRBV30
TGTGCCACCAGTGCCTTCGGGACTACACGCACAGATACGCAGTATTTT	CATSAFGTTRTDTQYF	NA	TRBD2	TRBJ2-3	TRBV24-1
TGTGCCAGCAGTGAACAGGGGTGGGAGCAGTACTTC	CASSEQGWEQYF	NA	NA	TRBJ2-7	TRBV2
TGTGCCAGTAGTCCACAGGGATCCCAGCCCCAGCATTTT	CASSPQGSQPQHF	NA	NA	TRBJ1-5	TRBV19
TGCGCCAGCAGCAGAGGGGGCAGCACAGATACGCAGTATTTT	CASSRGGSTDTQYF	NA	TRBD1	TRBJ2-3	TRBV5-1
TGTGCCTGGAGTCAACAGGGGTACACTGAAGCTTTCTTT	CAWSQQGYTEAFF	once	TRBD1	TRBJ1-1	TRBV30
TGCGCCAGCAGCCTCCAGGCCACAGGGGGAGGTGGCAATCAGCCCCAGCATTTT	CASSLQATGGGGNQPQHF	NA	TRBD1	TRBJ1-5	TRBV4-1
TGCGCCAGCAGCCAAGATTATCCCAGGGGGAAGAATCAGCCCCAGCATTTT	CASSQDYPRGKNQPQHF	NA	TRBD1	TRBJ1-5	TRBV4-1
TGTGCCAGTAGTTTTGAGACAGGGGTCAATCAGCCCCAGCATTTT	CASSFETGVNQPQHF	few	TRBD1	TRBJ1-5	TRBV19
TGTGCCAGCAGTATGGGACTCGAGTACACCTTC	CASSMGLEYTF	NA	NA	TRBJ1-2	TRBV6-5
TGTGCCAGCAGTCCGGGACAGGGATTGTCTGAAGCTTTCTTT	CASSPGQGLSEAFF	NA	TRBD1	TRBJ1-1	TRBV28
TGTGCCAGCACAAAGTGGGGACAGGGGGCAACCTACGAGCAGTACTTC	CASTKWGQGATYEQYF	NA	TRBD1	TRBJ2-7	TRBV7-2
TGTGCCAGCAGCCAAGCAGACAGGAAAGGCTATTATACGCAGTATTTT	CASSQADRKGYYTQYF	once	NA	TRBJ2-3	TRBV14
TGTGCCAGCAGCACCTCCCGCGGACAGAACACTGAAGCTTTCTTT	CASSTSRGQNTEAFF	NA	NA	TRBJ1-1	TRBV11-2
TGTGCCACCAGCAGCCTGACACAAGCTTTCTTT	CATSSLTQAFF	NA	NA	TRBJ1-1	TRBV15
TGTGCCAGCAGGGACAGGGGGGAGACCCAGTACTTC	CASRDRGETQYF	NA	TRBD1	TRBJ2-5	TRBV2
TGTGCCAGCAGTGGCGGACAGAGCAATCAGCCCCAGCATTTT	CASSGGQSNQPQHF	once	NA	TRBJ1-5	TRBV2
TGTGCCAGCAGTAGCGGACTGACCACAGATACGCAGTATTTT	CASSSGLTTDTQYF	NA	NA	TRBJ2-3	TRBV6-5
TGTGCCAGCCGCGGAGGGCCGTCAGGAAACACCATATATTTT	CASRGGPSGNTIYF	NA	NA	TRBJ1-3	TRBV2
TGTGCCAGCCACAGTCCTAACTATGGCTACACCTTC	CASHSPNYGYTF	NA	NA	TRBJ1-2	TRBV28
TGTGCCACCAGCAGAGATCGAACAGCAATGAACACTGAAGCTTTCTTT	CATSRDRTAMNTEAFF	NA	NA	TRBJ1-1	TRBV15
TGTGCCAGCACTCAAGCAGGGGCCAACCAAGAGACCCAGTACTTC	CASTQAGANQETQYF	NA	NA	TRBJ2-5	TRBV3-1/TRBV3-2
TGCGCCAGCAGCCTACCACAGGGGACACCCTACAATGAGCAGTTCTTC	CASSLPQGTPYNEQFF	NA	TRBD1	TRBJ2-1	TRBV4-1
TGTGCCAGCAGTGCCATGACAGGGACGAACACCATATATTTT	CASSAMTGTNTIYF	NA	TRBD1	TRBJ1-3	TRBV27
TGTGCCAGCGGCCGGGACAGGGACCTCAACACCGGGGAGCTGTTTTTT	CASGRDRDLNTGELFF	NA	TRBD1	TRBJ2-2	TRBV27
TGTGCCAGCAGCTCCCTTGTGGGGGCTGGCACAGATACGCAGTATTTT	CASSSLVGAGTDTQYF	NA	NA	TRBJ2-3	TRBV11-2
TGCGCCAGCAGCCGGGCGGCAGGGCTCTCCTACGAGCAGTACTTC	CASSRAAGLSYEQYF	NA	NA	TRBJ2-7	TRBV5-1